The rows below give T cell receptor beta chains drawn from one sample of a study of CD8 T cells in Susac syndrome. TCRdb reanalysed the immunoSEQ multiplex PCR reads using MiXCR and keeps one entry per CDR3 protein. This sample yields tens of thousands of distinct CDR3 sequences, of which around 94% are seen a single time; about 0.48% belongs to the top ten. The sample consisted of CD8+ T cells from PBMCs. These receptors were taken from a human donor with Susac syndrome. Each CDR3 is given with its conserved first and last residue. The D gene is left open where the match is weak. Expanded clones are given a class, and other clones once, few, many or no size at all.

TRBD1,TRBV29-1,TRBJ1-2,NA,CSTSDRGQDGYTF,TGCAGCACCTCGGACAGGGGGCAGGATGGCTACACCTTC
NA,TRBV12-3/TRBV12-4,TRBJ2-3,NA,CASRQGSPTDTQYF,TGTGCCAGCAGACAGGGTAGTCCCACAGATACGCAGTATTTT
NA,TRBV19,TRBJ1-4,NA,CATRLSGGPEKLFF,TGTGCCACCCGCCTATCGGGAGGGCCCGAAAAACTGTTTTTT
NA,TRBV28,TRBJ2-6,NA,CASSFGYSGANVLTF,TGTGCCAGCAGTTTTGGTTACTCTGGGGCCAACGTCCTGACTTTC
TRBD2,TRBV9,TRBJ2-1,NA,CASSVGGGAENEQFF,TGTGCCAGCAGCGTAGGCGGGGGGGCCGAGAATGAGCAGTTCTTC
NA,TRBV3-1,TRBJ1-1,NA,CASSRYRRYMNTEAFF,TGTGCCAGCAGCCGATACAGGAGGTACATGAACACTGAAGCTTTCTTT
TRBD2,TRBV27,TRBJ2-5,NA,CASREVAGLGETQYF,TGTGCCAGCAGAGAGGTAGCGGGGCTTGGGGAGACCCAGTACTTC
NA,TRBV12-3/TRBV12-4,TRBJ1-2,NA,CASSLSGYYGYTF,TGTGCCAGCAGTTTATCAGGGTACTATGGCTACACCTTC
NA,TRBV20-1,TRBJ2-1,NA,CSARYLQRNNEQFF,TGCAGTGCTAGATACCTCCAGAGGAACAATGAGCAGTTCTTC
NA,TRBV7-2,TRBJ1-5,NA,CASSSGSSYSNQPQHF,TGTGCCAGCAGCTCAGGCAGCTCTTATAGCAATCAGCCCCAGCATTTT
NA,TRBV30,TRBJ2-2,NA,CALKLGGTGELFF,TGTGCCCTAAAACTGGGGGGTACCGGGGAGCTGTTTTTT
NA,TRBV29-1,TRBJ2-6,NA,CSVEEADLGGANVLTF,TGCAGCGTTGAAGAGGCGGACCTAGGTGGGGCCAACGTCCTGACTTTC
NA,TRBV4-1,TRBJ2-2,once,CASSQDQVGELFF,TGCGCCAGCAGCCAAGATCAAGTCGGGGAGCTGTTTTTT
TRBD1,TRBV7-8,TRBJ2-5,NA,CASSFTGAGETQYF,TGTGCCAGCAGCTTCACAGGGGCCGGGGAGACCCAGTACTTC
NA,TRBV20-1,TRBJ2-7,NA,CSARNGQGNSYEQYF,TGCAGTGCTAGAAACGGTCAGGGTAATTCCTACGAGCAGTACTTC